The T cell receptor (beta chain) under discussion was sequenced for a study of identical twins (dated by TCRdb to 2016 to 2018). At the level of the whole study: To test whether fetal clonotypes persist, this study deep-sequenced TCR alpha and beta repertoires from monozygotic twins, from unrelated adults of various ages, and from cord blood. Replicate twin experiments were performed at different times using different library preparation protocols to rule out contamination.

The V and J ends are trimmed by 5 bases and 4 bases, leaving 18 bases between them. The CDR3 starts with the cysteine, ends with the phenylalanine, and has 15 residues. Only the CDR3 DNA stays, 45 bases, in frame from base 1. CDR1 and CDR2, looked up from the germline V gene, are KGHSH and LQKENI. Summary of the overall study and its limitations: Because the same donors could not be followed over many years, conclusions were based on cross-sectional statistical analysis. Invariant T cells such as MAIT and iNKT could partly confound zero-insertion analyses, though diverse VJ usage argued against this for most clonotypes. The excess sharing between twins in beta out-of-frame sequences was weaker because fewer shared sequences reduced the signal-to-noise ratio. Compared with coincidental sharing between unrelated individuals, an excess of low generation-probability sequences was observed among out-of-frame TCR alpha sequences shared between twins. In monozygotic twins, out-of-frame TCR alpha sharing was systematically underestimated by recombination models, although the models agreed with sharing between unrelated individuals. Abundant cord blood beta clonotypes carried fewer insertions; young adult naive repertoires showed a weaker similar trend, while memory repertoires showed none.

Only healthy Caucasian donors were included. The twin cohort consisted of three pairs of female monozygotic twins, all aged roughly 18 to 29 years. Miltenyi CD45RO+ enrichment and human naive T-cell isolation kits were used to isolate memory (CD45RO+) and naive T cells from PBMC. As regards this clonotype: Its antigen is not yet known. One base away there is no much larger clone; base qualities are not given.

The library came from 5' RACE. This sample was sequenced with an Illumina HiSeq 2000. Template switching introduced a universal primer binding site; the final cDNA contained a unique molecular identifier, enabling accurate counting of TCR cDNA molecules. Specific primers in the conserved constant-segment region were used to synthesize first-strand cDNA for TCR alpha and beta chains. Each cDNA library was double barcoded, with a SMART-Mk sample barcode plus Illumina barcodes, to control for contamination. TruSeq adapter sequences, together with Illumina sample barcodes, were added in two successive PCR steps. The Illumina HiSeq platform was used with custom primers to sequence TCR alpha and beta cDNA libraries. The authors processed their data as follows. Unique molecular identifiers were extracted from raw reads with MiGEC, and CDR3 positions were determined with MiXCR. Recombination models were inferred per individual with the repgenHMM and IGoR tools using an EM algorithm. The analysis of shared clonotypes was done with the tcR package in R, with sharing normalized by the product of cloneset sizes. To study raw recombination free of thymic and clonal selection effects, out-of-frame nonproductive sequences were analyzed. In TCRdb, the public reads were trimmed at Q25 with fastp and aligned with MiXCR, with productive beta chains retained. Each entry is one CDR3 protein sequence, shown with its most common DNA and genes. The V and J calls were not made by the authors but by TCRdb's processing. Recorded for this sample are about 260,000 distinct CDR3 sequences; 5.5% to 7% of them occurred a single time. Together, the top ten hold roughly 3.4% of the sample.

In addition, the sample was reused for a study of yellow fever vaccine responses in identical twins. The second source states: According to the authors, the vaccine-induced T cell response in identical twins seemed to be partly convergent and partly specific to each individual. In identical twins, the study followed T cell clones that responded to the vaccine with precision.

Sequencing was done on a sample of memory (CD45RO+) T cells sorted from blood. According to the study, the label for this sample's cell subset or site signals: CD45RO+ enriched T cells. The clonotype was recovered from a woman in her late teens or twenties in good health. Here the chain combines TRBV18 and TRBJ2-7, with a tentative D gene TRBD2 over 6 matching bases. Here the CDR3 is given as CASSSPGLPTYEQYF. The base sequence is TGTGCCAGCTCATCCCCGGGACTTCCCACTTACGAGCAGTACTTC.